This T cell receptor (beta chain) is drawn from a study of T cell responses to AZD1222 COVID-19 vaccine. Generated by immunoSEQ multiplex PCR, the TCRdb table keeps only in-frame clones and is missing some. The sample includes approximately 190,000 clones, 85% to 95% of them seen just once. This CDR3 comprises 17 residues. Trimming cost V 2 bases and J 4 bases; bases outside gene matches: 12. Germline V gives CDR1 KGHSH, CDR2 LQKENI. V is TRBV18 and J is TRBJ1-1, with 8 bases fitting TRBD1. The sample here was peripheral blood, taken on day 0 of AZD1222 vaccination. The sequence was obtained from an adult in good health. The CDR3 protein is CASSPGLGTGLGTEAFF. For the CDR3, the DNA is TGTGCCAGCTCACCAGGTTTAGGGACAGGTCTTGGCACTGAAGCTTTCTTT.